This T cell receptor (beta chain) was obtained from a study of T-cell reconstitution after alpha-beta-depleted transplantation in children. This clonotype was seen repeatedly, ten times or more. Trimming pared 0 bases from V and 1 base from J, leaving 13 bases between. There are 17 residues in the CDR3. CDR1 is LGHNA and CDR2 is YNFKEQ in the germline V gene. Unique molecular identifiers were incorporated when the TCRbeta library was constructed. TCRdb fed the PCR reads into MiXCR, producing one record per CDR3 protein. The sample has fewer than 350,000 distinct CDR3 sequences, roughly 10% seen once; the top ten hold around a quarter.

The sample consisted of peripheral blood, taken 180 days after TCRalphabeta/CD19-depleted stem cell transplant. This clonotype was obtained from a male patient aged 2 to 9 who had a stem cell transplant for chronic granulomatous disease, so the T cells may come from the graft donor. The chain couples TRBV4-2 to TRBJ2-1; no firm D call. The CDR3 DNA sequence: TGTGCCAGCAGCCAAGAAATCAGCCCCTGGTCCTACAATGAGCAGTTCTTC. This sequence encodes CASSQEISPWSYNEQFF.